These 26 T cell receptor beta chains were sequenced from one sample in a study of blood T cell repertoires in COVID-19. The method was immunoSEQ multiplex PCR; TCRdb's version includes in-frame clones alone and lacks a portion of them. The table has roughly 53,000 clones, 82% seen once; the top ten hold more than 13%. Material for sequencing was peripheral blood. The receptors derive from a human donor in a cohort sampled during active COVID-19.

This chain uses TRBV19 with TRBJ2-1, with 8 bases lining up with TRBD1. This CDR3 has 15 amino acids. Germline V gene lookup returns CDR1 LNHDA and CDR2 SQIVND (reference sequence). J gave up 7 bases and V 5 bases, and 10 bases lay outside the gene matches. The CDR3 is CASSATGEPPNEQFF. The CDR3 DNA is TGTGCCAGTAGTGCGACAGGGGAGCCCCCTAATGAGCAGTTCTTC.

This clone was seen once. The chain recombines TRBV7-9 with TRBJ2-3; 8 bases are a match to TRBD1. Losses at the gene ends were 5 bases for V and 5 bases for J; bases not matched to a gene: 3. Germline loops: CDR1 SEHNR, CDR2 FQNEAQ (reference sequence). The CDR3 spans 13 residues. The CDR3: CASSLDRGDTQYF. Written as DNA, the CDR3 is TGTGCCAGCAGCCTCGACAGGGGAGATACGCAGTATTTT.

The chain carries TRBV30 and TRBJ2-7; 8 bases match TRBD2. Germline CDR1 is GTSNPN and CDR2 is SVGIG (reference sequence). The CDR3 is 14 amino acids. V dropped 7 bases and J dropped 0; count of bases not matched to a gene: 8. CDR3: CAYEGLAGSYEQYF. CDR3 DNA sequence: TGTGCCTACGAGGGCCTAGCGGGCTCCTACGAGCAGTACTTC.

J is TRBJ1-2 and V is TRBV29-1; the D is unclear. V was clipped by 2 bases and J by 8 bases, with 18 bases between them. In germline, CDR1 is SQVTM, CDR2 ANQGSEA. This CDR3 comprises 14 residues. The CDR3 loop reads CSVEMMHLPNGYTF. The CDR3 nucleotides read TGCAGCGTTGAAATGATGCATTTGCCTAACGGCTACACCTTC.

The chain joins TRBV19 to TRBJ1-4; D gene ambiguous. Germline-derived CDR1 and CDR2 are LNHDA and SQIVND (reference sequence). The CDR3 is 14 residues long. Deletions cut 7 bases from V and 3 bases from J, with 12 bases between. In DNA form, the CDR3 reads TGTGCCAGTACCCGCTCCCGGGCTAATGAAAAACTGTTTTTT. This sequence encodes CASTRSRANEKLFF.

This rearrangement joins TRBV29-1 to TRBJ1-2; tentatively, D is TRBD1 (6 bases). The V end lost 2 bases, the J end lost 6 bases, and 13 bases lay between the germline ends. Germline V lookup: CDR1 SQVTM, CDR2 ANQGSEA. The CDR3 length is 13 residues. The CDR3: CSVEPLAGDGYTF. CDR3 bases: TGCAGCGTTGAACCCTTGGCAGGGGATGGCTACACCTTC.

The chain couples TRBV6-5 to TRBJ1-3; tentatively, D is TRBD1 (5 bases). The V gene lost 4 bases and the J gene lost 0 bases, with 13 bases spanning the gap. The CDR3 is made up of 16 amino acids. Germline lookup yields CDR1 MNHEY and CDR2 SVGAGI. CDR3 sequence: CASSWRDFSSGNTIYF. For the CDR3, the DNA is TGTGCCAGCAGTTGGAGGGACTTCAGCTCTGGAAACACCATATATTTT.

The gene calls are TRBV7-2 and TRBJ2-2; 12 nucleotides match TRBD2. The V and J ends lost 5 bases and 4 bases, in that order; junction bases with no gene match: 2. Germline loops: CDR1 SGHTA, CDR2 FQGNSA. The CDR3 totals 15 residues. The CDR3 loop is CASSTLAGGTGELFF. CDR3 bases: TGTGCCAGCAGCACACTAGCGGGGGGCACCGGGGAGCTGTTTTTT.

The J gene is TRBJ2-7, the V gene TRBV27; 7 bases align to TRBD2. From germline, CDR1 is MNHEY and CDR2 SMNVEV (reference sequence). This CDR3 has 17 amino acids. Trimming at V came to 6 bases and at J to 2 bases, leaving 16 bases not matched to a gene. This chain's CDR3 is CASSSGGEGRVPYEQYF. The CDR3 nucleotides read TGTGCCAGCAGCTCCGGCGGCGAAGGGAGGGTCCCCTACGAGCAGTACTTC.

This clone has a handful of counts. The chain employs TRBV12-3 or TRBV12-4 and TRBJ1-2; 9 nucleotides align to TRBD1. The CDR3 has 12 residues. With V trimmed by 6 bases and J by 7 bases, 3 bases remained unmatched. The CDR3 nucleotides are TGTGCCAGCAGGGGACAGGGACTTGGCTACACCTTC. Protein: CASRGQGLGYTF.

The rearrangement links TRBV19 to TRBJ2-2; 8 bases match TRBD2. This CDR3 is 14 amino acids long. CDR1 is LNHDA, CDR2 SQIVND, per germline (reference sequence). Germline trimming cut 7 bases from V and 5 bases from J; bases unmatched to any gene: 6. The CDR3 DNA follows: TGTGCCAGTAAACCGGGGGGGTATACCGGGGAGCTGTTTTTT. This encodes CASKPGGYTGELFF.

This clone has only one observation. The CDR3 here is CASSLYSGGDTGELFF. The CDR3 nucleotides read TGTGCCAGCAGCTTATACTCAGGGGGCGACACCGGGGAGCTGTTTTTT. This chain joins TRBV7-2 and TRBJ2-2; the match to TRBD1 covers 8 bases. The CDR3 is 16 residues long. J lost 3 bases, V lost 2 bases, and 5 bases had no gene match. Germline CDR1 reads SGHTA; CDR2 reads FQGNSA.

The rearrangement uses TRBV6-5 and TRBJ1-4; D is uncertain. CDR1 and CDR2 from the germline V gene are MNHEY and SVGAGI. The CDR3 covers 13 residues. The V and J ends lost 6 bases and 5 bases respectively, with 10 bases between them. The CDR3 spells CASRQTQNEKLFF. The CDR3 DNA reads TGTGCCAGCAGACAGACCCAGAATGAAAAACTGTTTTTT.

The rearrangement joins TRBV9 to TRBJ2-1; tentatively, D is TRBD2 (6 bases). Deletions cut 3 bases from V and 0 bases from J, with 13 bases between. Germline V gives CDR1 SGDLS, CDR2 YYNGEE. The CDR3 covers 16 residues. For the CDR3, the DNA is TGTGCCAGCAGCGCCCCCGGGGGACCCTCCTACAATGAGCAGTTCTTC. It codes for CASSAPGGPSYNEQFF.

CDR3 in amino acids: CASSPRTSGGAGELFF. DNA of the CDR3: TGTGCCAGCAGCCCCCGGACTAGCGGGGGGGCCGGGGAGCTGTTTTTT. The rearrangement links TRBV11-3 to TRBJ2-2; 15 bases line up with TRBD2. The germline gives CDR1 SGHNT, CDR2 YENEEA. J was trimmed by 6 bases and V by 5 bases; bases with no gene match: 4. The CDR3 is 16 amino acids.

V gene TRBV6-5 combines with J gene TRBJ1-1; D remains unclear. CDR1 is MNHEY and CDR2 is SVGAGI in the germline V gene. There are 13 residues in the CDR3. Trimming stripped 8 bases from V and 1 base from J, with 11 bases between. This chain's CDR3 is CASCRYENTEAFF. CDR3 DNA: TGTGCCAGCTGTCGGTATGAGAACACTGAAGCTTTCTTT.

This clone has more than one count but fewer than ten. The rearrangement uses TRBV7-9 and TRBJ2-1, with unresolved D. The CDR3 is 10 amino acids. Trimming took 8 bases from V and 5 from J, leaving 4 bases between them. Germline lookup yields CDR1 SEHNR and CDR2 FQNEAQ (reference sequence). The CDR3 DNA sequence: TGTGCCAGCCAGGACAATGAGCAGTTCTTC. Translating gives CASQDNEQFF. Filled out from reference TRBV7-9 and TRBJ2-1, the complete variable domain reads DTGVSQNPRHKITKRGQNVTFRCDPISEHNRLYWYRQTLGQGPEFLTYFQNEAQLEKSRLLSDRFSAERPKGSFSTLEIQRTEQGDSAMYLCASQDNEQFFGPGTRLTVL.

The chain recombines TRBV6-2 or TRBV6-3 with TRBJ2-3, with no clear D. Germline V gene lookup returns CDR1 MNHEY and CDR2 SVGEGT. The CDR3 extends over 14 amino acids. V was cut by 6 bases and J by 0 bases, with 10 bases left in between. CDR3 bases: TGTGCCAGCAGCCTCGACACTAGCACAGATACGCAGTATTTT. Translating it yields CASSLDTSTDTQYF.

The rearrangement joins TRBV4-3 to TRBJ2-3, with 9 nucleotides matching TRBD2. The V gene end was trimmed by 0 bases and the J gene end by 4 bases; junction bases not matched to a gene: 14. In germline, CDR1 is LGHNA, CDR2 YSLEER. The CDR3 totals 19 residues. The CDR3 spells CASSQERPRAGGQADTQYF. In DNA form, the CDR3 reads TGCGCCAGCAGCCAAGAGCGCCCGAGGGCGGGGGGGCAGGCAGATACGCAGTATTTT.

The V gene is TRBV6-1, the J gene TRBJ2-5; D gene ambiguous. Per germline, CDR1 MNHNS and CDR2 SASEGT. The CDR3 has 13 amino acids. Trimming took off 3 bases at V and 7 bases at J, with 12 bases between the two ends. CDR3 nucleotides: TGTGCCAGCAGTGACCTATCCCCCCCGACCCAGTACTTC. Translation gives CASSDLSPPTQYF.

This chain links TRBV5-5 with TRBJ2-7; 9 nucleotides match TRBD2. The V segment lost 2 bases and the J segment 3 bases; nucleotides outside the gene matches: 3. The CDR3 loop spans 14 amino acids. Per the germline V gene, CDR1 is SGHKS and CDR2 is YYEKEE (reference sequence). The CDR3, as DNA: TGTGCCAGCAGCTTAGTAGCGGGAGACTACGAGCAGTACTTC. Its protein product is CASSLVAGDYEQYF. Full variable domain (rest looked up from reference TRBV5-5 and TRBJ2-7): DAGVTQSPTHLIKTRGQQVTLRCSPISGHKSVSWYQQVLGQGPQFIFQYYEKEERGRGNFPDRFSARQFPNYSSELNVNALLLGDSALYLCASSLVAGDYEQYFGPGTRLTVT.

The V call is TRBV6-6, the J call TRBJ2-1, with TRBD2 matching 8 bases. The trim removed 2 bases at V and 6 bases at J, leaving 9 bases unmatched. The CDR3 consists of 16 residues. Germline V lookup: CDR1 MNHNY, CDR2 SVGAGI (reference sequence). CDR3 amino acids: CASSYRTAGVRNEQFF. The CDR3 DNA follows: TGTGCCAGCAGTTACAGGACAGCGGGAGTACGCAATGAGCAGTTCTTC.

This rearrangement joins TRBV2 to TRBJ2-3; 7 bases align to TRBD1. The CDR3 extends over 14 amino acids. The V gene's germline CDR1 is SNHLY and CDR2 FYNNEI. V dropped 3 bases and J dropped 1; count of bases not matched to a gene: 1. CDR3 coding DNA: TGTGCCAGCAGTGACGGGACAGGCACAGATACGCAGTATTTT. Protein sequence: CASSDGTGTDTQYF.

The gene calls are TRBV9 and TRBJ1-2, with D perhaps TRBD1 (5 bases). The length of the CDR3 is 13 residues. The V end lost 3 bases, the J end lost 4 bases, and 10 bases lay between the germline ends. Germline V lookup: CDR1 SGDLS, CDR2 YYNGEE. This CDR3 reads CASSAGQAYGYTF. The CDR3 nucleotides read TGTGCCAGCAGCGCCGGACAAGCCTATGGCTACACCTTC.

This rearrangement joins TRBV6-6 to TRBJ2-1, with TRBD1 identical over 7 bases. CDR1 and CDR2 from the germline V gene are MNHNY and SVGAGI (reference sequence). Losses at the gene ends were 2 bases for V and 5 bases for J; bases not matched to a gene: 3. The CDR3 has 14 amino acids. As DNA, the CDR3 is TGTGCCAGCAGTTACGATGGGACAGACAATGAGCAGTTCTTC. It yields the protein CASSYDGTDNEQFF.

This clone was seen a handful of times. The J gene is TRBJ2-5, the V gene TRBV14; D is possibly TRBD1 (6 bases). Germline assignment: CDR1 SGHDN and CDR2 FVKESK. Trimming removed 4 bases at V and 2 bases at J, with 11 bases between. CDR3 length: 14 residues. The CDR3 DNA reads as TGTGCCAGCAGCCGCAACAGGGCTCAAGAGACCCAGTACTTC. Translation gives CASSRNRAQETQYF.